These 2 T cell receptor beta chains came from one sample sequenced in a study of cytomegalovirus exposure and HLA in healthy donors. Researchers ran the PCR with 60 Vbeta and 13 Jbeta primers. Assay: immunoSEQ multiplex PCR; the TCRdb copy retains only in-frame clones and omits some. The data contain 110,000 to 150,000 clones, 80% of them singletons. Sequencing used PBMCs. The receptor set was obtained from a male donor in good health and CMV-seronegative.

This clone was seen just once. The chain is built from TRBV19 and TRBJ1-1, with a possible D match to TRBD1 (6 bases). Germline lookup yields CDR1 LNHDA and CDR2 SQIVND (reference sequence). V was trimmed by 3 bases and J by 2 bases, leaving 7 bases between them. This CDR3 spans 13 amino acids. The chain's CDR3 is CASSMDSNTEAFF. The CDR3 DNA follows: TGTGCCAGTAGTATGGACAGTAACACTGAAGCTTTCTTT.

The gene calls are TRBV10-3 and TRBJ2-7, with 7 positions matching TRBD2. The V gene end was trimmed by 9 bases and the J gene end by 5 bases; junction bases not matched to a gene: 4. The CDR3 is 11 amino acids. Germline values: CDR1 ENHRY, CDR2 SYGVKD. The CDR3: CAIAAGDEQYF. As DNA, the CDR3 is TGTGCCATTGCGGCGGGGGACGAGCAGTACTTC.